The 27 T cell receptor beta chains listed next were all sequenced from one sample in a study of T cells after yellow fever vaccination. MiXCR, applied by TCRdb to the 5' RACE reads, yields one record per CDR3 protein. The sample holds approximately 550,000 distinct CDR3 sequences; 13% are singletons and the top ten take over 11%. The sequenced sample was PBMCs, obtained on the day of the yellow fever booster vaccination. Receptors originate from a man aged 30-40 years who received the YFV17D yellow fever vaccine.

This rearrangement joins TRBV10-3 to TRBJ2-1, with TRBD2 matching over 9 bases. Germline V gene data show CDR1 as ENHRY and CDR2 as SYGVKD. Trimming at V came to 3 bases and at J to 2 bases, leaving 2 bases not matched to a gene. This CDR3 has 15 amino acids. The CDR3, as DNA: TGTGCCATCAGTGACAGCGGGGGGACCTACAATGAGCAGTTCTTC. Translated: CAISDSGGTYNEQFF.

As for this clonotype: Germline is not matched at one junction end, which may reflect a read error. J is TRBJ2-7 and V is TRBV4-2; D gene uncertain. Germline V gene data show CDR1 as LGHNA and CDR2 as YNFKEQ. This CDR3 is built from 14 residues. The CDR3 reads CARSPGLLSWEQYF. DNA of the CDR3: TGTGCCAGGAGCCCTGGTCTCCTCTCCTGGGAGCAGTACTTC.

Only a few counts were recorded for this clonotype. The V and J genes are TRBV5-1 and TRBJ2-7, with a weak D call TRBD1 (7 bases). Germline V lookup: CDR1 SGHRS, CDR2 YFSETQ. Trimming pared 5 bases from V and 0 bases from J, leaving 12 bases between. The CDR3 is made up of 14 amino acids. CDR3 in DNA: TGCGCCAGCAGGGAGGGACAGAGCTCCTACGAGCAGTACTTC. Its protein product is CASREGQSSYEQYF.

The rearrangement links TRBV5-1 to TRBJ2-3; TRBD2 matches 7 bases. This CDR3 is 16 amino acids long. The germline V gene has CDR1 SGHRS and CDR2 YFSETQ. J lost 6 bases, V lost 0 bases, and 10 bases had no gene match. This CDR3 is CASSLEVAGAVDTQYF. The CDR3 DNA reads as TGCGCCAGCAGCTTGGAGGTAGCGGGTGCCGTTGATACGCAGTATTTT.

The chain recombines TRBV6-1 with TRBJ1-4; tentative D call: TRBD1 (6 bases). CDR3 length equals 14 residues. V shed 7 bases and J shed 7 bases, with 16 bases lying between them. CDR1 MNHNS and CDR2 SASEGT come from the germline V gene. The CDR3 sequence is CASKEGQISEKLFF. CDR3 DNA sequence: TGTGCCAGCAAAGAAGGACAGATATCTGAAAAACTGTTTTTT.

CDR3 amino acids: CASSYAFTGESSYEQYF. CDR3 in DNA: TGTGCCAGCAGTTACGCCTTTACGGGGGAATCCTCCTACGAGCAGTACTTC. The chain recombines TRBV28 with TRBJ2-7, with D possibly TRBD2 on 6 matching bases. CDR1 is MDHEN, CDR2 SYDVKM, per germline. CDR3 size: 17 residues. The germline V and J ends were trimmed by 4 bases and 0 bases, with 19 bases remaining between them.

V usage is TRBV12-3 or TRBV12-4 and J usage is TRBJ2-1; D gene uncertain. This CDR3 spans 15 amino acids. Trimming took 6 bases from V and 0 from J, leaving 12 bases between them. The CDR3 sequence: CASRPLSSSYNEQFF. CDR3 DNA sequence: TGTGCCAGCAGACCGCTCTCGAGCTCCTACAATGAGCAGTTCTTC.

V and J are TRBV6-2 or TRBV6-3 and TRBJ2-3; weak D call: TRBD2 (5 bases). Germline lookup yields CDR1 MNHEY and CDR2 SVGEGT. This CDR3 has 17 residues. The V end lost 0 bases, the J end lost 3 bases, and 16 bases lay between the germline ends. Here the CDR3 DNA reads TGTGCCAGCAGTTACTCGATCCCGGACTTGCGTACAGATACGCAGTATTTT. This codes for CASSYSIPDLRTDTQYF.

This clonotype has a handful of counts. The chain couples TRBV12-3 or TRBV12-4 to TRBJ1-6; no firm D call. Between the trimmed V and J ends, which lost 5 bases and 11 bases, there was a span of 7 bases. The CDR3 runs to 11 residues. The CDR3 region has the DNA TGTGCCAGCAGTATGAAAGCACCCCTCCACTTT. Protein product: CASSMKAPLHF.

This clonotype was seen at least ten times. The chain uses TRBV5-4 and TRBJ2-7; maybe TRBD2 (5 bases). Trimming stripped 4 bases from V and 0 bases from J, with 17 bases between. Germline-derived CDR1 and CDR2 are SGHNT and YYREEE (reference sequence). The CDR3 contains 16 residues. For the CDR3, the DNA is TGTGCCAGCAGCCCGGGGTCGTTACCCCTCTCCTACGAGCAGTACTTC. Translating gives CASSPGSLPLSYEQYF.

In its sample, this clonotype was seen a few times. V gene TRBV27 combines with J gene TRBJ1-1, with D uncertain. CDR3 length: 12 residues. V was shortened by 8 bases and J by 5 bases, with 12 bases between the two germline ends. Germline values: CDR1 MNHEY, CDR2 SMNVEV (reference sequence). The DNA for the CDR3 is TGTGCCAGCGGCGAGGGTGGTACTGAAGCTTTCTTT. This translates into CASGEGGTEAFF.

The chain is built from TRBV10-3 and TRBJ2-5; TRBD2 matches at 9 bases. The V and J ends lost 2 bases and 2 bases, in that order; junction bases with no gene match: 6. Germline CDR1 ENHRY, CDR2 SYGVKD. This CDR3 is 16 amino acids long. The CDR3 sequence: CAISEGLAGLQETQYF. The CDR3 bases are TGTGCCATCAGTGAGGGGCTAGCGGGGCTTCAAGAGACCCAGTACTTC.

In the case of this clonotype: It may be a read error: a sequence one base away is much more abundant. The gene calls are TRBV25-1 and TRBJ2-5, with a tentative D call TRBD2 (5 bases). V was shortened by 5 bases and J by 4 bases, with 11 bases between the two germline ends. Germline CDR1 MGHDK, CDR2 SYGVNS. The CDR3 is 13 residues long. The CDR3 here is CASSWSGGETQYF. The CDR3 DNA reads as TGTGCCAGCAGTTGGAGCGGAGGAGAGACCCAGTACTTC.

In this sample, this clonotype turned up a few times. Relative to the germline gene, one junction end is altered; a read error may explain this. The V gene is TRBV20-1, the J gene TRBJ2-1; 8 bases map to TRBD2. CDR1 and CDR2 (germline): DFQATT, SNEGSKA (reference sequence). CDR3 length: 16 amino acids. The CDR3 DNA follows: TGCTGTGCTAGAGATCTCACTAGCGGCACCTACAATGAGCAGTTCTTC. Translation: CCARDLTSGTYNEQFF.

The chain links TRBV24-1 to TRBJ2-1, with D perhaps matching TRBD1 (5 bases). This CDR3 is 15 amino acids long. Trimming took 4 bases from V and 1 from J, leaving 10 bases between them. Per germline, CDR1 KGHDR and CDR2 SFDVKD. The CDR3 DNA sequence: TGTGCCACCAGTGACGGACATACATCCTACAATGAGCAGTTCTTC. It specifies CATSDGHTSYNEQFF.

For the CDR3, the DNA is TGTGCCAGCAGCTCTCTCCGGTCGGGAGCACGGAGGACCCAGTACTTC. Residues: CASSSLRSGARRTQYF. The chain employs TRBV13 and TRBJ2-5, with D possibly being TRBD2 (6 bases). The CDR3 has 16 residues. The germline gives CDR1 PRHDT, CDR2 FYEKMQ (reference sequence). V lost 4 bases and J 7 bases, leaving 22 bases between the germline ends.

CDR3 region: CASSDPGLAYEQYF. The CDR3 DNA reads as TGTGCCAGCAGTGACCCGGGCCTGGCCTACGAGCAGTACTTC. The chain is built from TRBV25-1 and TRBJ2-7; D uncertain. The ends were cut back, 3 bases at V and 2 bases at J, with 11 bases in the middle. The CDR3 consists of 14 residues. Per germline, CDR1 MGHDK and CDR2 SYGVNS.

This clonotype has more than one count but fewer than ten. This chain links TRBV2 with TRBJ2-1; D is unresolved. The V and J ends lost 1 base and 10 bases respectively, with 11 bases between them. Per the germline V gene, CDR1 is SNHLY and CDR2 is FYNNEI. There are 13 residues in the CDR3. CDR3 protein: CASSEGDSWEQFF. Written as DNA, the CDR3 is TGTGCCAGCAGTGAAGGAGATAGTTGGGAGCAGTTCTTC.

This clonotype came up a few times. This chain uses TRBV20-1 with TRBJ2-1; D may match TRBD1 or TRBD2 (6 bases each). The length of the CDR3 is 13 residues. The germline V and J ends were trimmed by 6 bases and 8 bases, with 17 bases remaining between them. Germline V CDR1 and CDR2: DFQATT, SNEGSKA (reference sequence). CDR3 sequence: CSAEGGSGDEQFF. In DNA form, the CDR3 reads TGCAGTGCCGAGGGGGGATCGGGCGATGAGCAGTTCTTC.

The J gene is TRBJ2-7, the V gene TRBV10-2; 7 bases match TRBD2. The V and J ends lost 8 bases and 7 bases, in that order; junction bases with no gene match: 5. The CDR3 runs 11 residues. Germline V gene data show CDR1 as WSHSY and CDR2 as SAAADI. DNA for the CDR3: TGCGCCAGCGGGGGGGTGAATGAGCAGTACTTC. Protein product: CASGGVNEQYF.

This clonotype came up a few times. V and J are TRBV20-1 and TRBJ2-3, with TRBD1 matching 8 bases. The CDR3 is 15 residues long. The germline gives CDR1 DFQATT, CDR2 SNEGSKA (reference sequence). The V gene end was trimmed by 4 bases and the J gene end by 4 bases; junction bases not matched to a gene: 10. The CDR3 region is CSAIKRTGIADTQYF. In DNA form, the CDR3 reads TGCAGTGCTATCAAGAGGACAGGGATCGCAGATACGCAGTATTTT.

V and J are TRBV25-1 and TRBJ1-5, with D uncertain. This CDR3 region has 11 residues. CDR1 MGHDK and CDR2 SYGVNS come from the germline V gene. Trimming cost V 4 bases and J 12 bases, with 10 bases left between them. The CDR3 DNA follows: TGTGCCAGCAGTGGTCCTCGACACCAGCATTTT. Translation gives CASSGPRHQHF. The full variable domain, in which reference TRBV25-1 and TRBJ1-5 provide the parts outside the CDR3, is EADIYQTPRYLVIGTGKKITLECSQTMGHDKMYWYQQDPGMELHLIHYSYGVNSTEKGDLSSESTVSRIRTEHFPLTLESARPSHTSQYLCASSGPRHQHFGDGTRLSIL.

This clonotype has a handful of counts. CDR3 DNA: TGCGCCAGCAGTGAGACGGGACTAGCGTCCTACAATGAGCAGTTCTTC. This sequence encodes CASSETGLASYNEQFF. This chain joins TRBV10-1 and TRBJ2-1; 10 bases are a match to TRBD2. This CDR3 is built from 16 residues. Unmatched junction bases numbered 2, after V lost 2 bases and J lost 1 base. CDR1 WNHNN and CDR2 SYGVQD come from the germline V gene (reference sequence).

The chain combines TRBV30 with TRBJ2-1; 8 bases map to TRBD2. Germline trimming cut 5 bases from V and 4 bases from J; bases unmatched to any gene: 16. Germline CDR1 reads GTSNPN; CDR2 reads SVGIG (reference sequence). The CDR3 length is 17 residues. Here the CDR3 DNA reads TGTGCCTGGGGACCGGGCCGCACTAGCGGTATGTACAATGAGCAGTTCTTC. Translating it yields CAWGPGRTSGMYNEQFF.

This clonotype was seen more than once but under ten times. This sequence joins TRBV5-4 and TRBJ2-1; TRBD2 agrees at 8 bases. The V and J ends lost 1 base and 1 base, in that order; junction bases with no gene match: 16. Germline V lookup: CDR1 SGHNT, CDR2 YYREEE (reference sequence). This CDR3 contains 20 residues. The CDR3 coding sequence is TGTGCCAGCAGCTTGAGTCCCCATCTAGCGGGTATCCAATCCTACAATGAGCAGTTCTTC. The encoded protein is CASSLSPHLAGIQSYNEQFF.

The V and J genes are TRBV19 and TRBJ2-2; D ambiguous. The CDR3 extends over 12 amino acids. Germline CDR1 LNHDA, CDR2 SQIVND (reference sequence). Trimming shortened V by 6 bases and J by 6 bases, and 8 bases separated the two germline ends. The CDR3 DNA reads as TGTGCCAGTAGCTACCTCCCCGGGGAGCTGTTTTTT. Its translation is CASSYLPGELFF.

This rearrangement joins TRBV3-1 to TRBJ2-2, with a weak D call TRBD1 (6 bases). The CDR3 loop spans 15 amino acids. The germline gives CDR1 LGHDT, CDR2 YNNKEL (reference sequence). Trimming pared 3 bases from V and 0 bases from J, leaving 8 bases between. The DNA for the CDR3 is TGTGCCAGCAGCCACCGACAGGCGAACACCGGGGAGCTGTTTTTT. Residues: CASSHRQANTGELFF.